The 25 T cell receptor beta chains given below trace back to one sample, sequenced in a study of cytomegalovirus exposure and HLA in healthy donors. 13 Jbeta primers and 60 Vbeta primers were used for the PCR. Using immunoSEQ multiplex PCR, the repertoire was profiled, and TCRdb retains in-frame clones only, with some absent. The sample records a few hundred thousand clones, approximately 68% being singletons. The sample consisted of PBMCs. The receptors were gathered from a woman between 25 and 40 years old in good health and CMV-seronegative.

This chain joins TRBV7-9 and TRBJ1-2, with D perhaps TRBD1 (5 bases). V was shortened by 4 bases and J by 2 bases, with 11 bases between the two germline ends. Germline CDR1 is SEHNR and CDR2 is FQNEAQ (reference sequence). The CDR3 spans 14 residues. CDR3 residues: CASSSTDRNYGYTF. Here the CDR3 DNA reads TGTGCCAGCAGCTCAACCGACAGAAACTATGGCTACACCTTC.

V usage is TRBV9 and J usage is TRBJ2-1; TRBD2 aligns across 8 bases. The CDR3 totals 16 residues. The germline V gene encodes CDR1 SGDLS and CDR2 YYNGEE. V shed 0 bases, J shed 6 bases, and the junction held 8 bases outside the gene matches. Written as DNA, the CDR3 is TGTGCCAGCAGCGTAGCTGGACTAGCTACGGCCAATGAGCAGTTCTTC. Translating gives CASSVAGLATANEQFF.

This clone has only one observation. DNA of the CDR3: TGTGCCAGCAGCCGCCAAAGGACCAAGGGCGGCAGCGGGGGGATAGAGACCCAGTACTTC. It is translated as CASSRQRTKGGSGGIETQYF. The rearrangement joins TRBV14 to TRBJ2-5; TRBD2 agrees at 9 bases. Germline V CDR1 and CDR2: SGHDN, FVKESK. V lost 4 bases and J lost 4; bases outside the gene matches: 22. The CDR3 has 20 residues.

V is TRBV9 and J is TRBJ2-2; D is possibly TRBD2 (6 bases). The germline V gene encodes CDR1 SGDLS and CDR2 YYNGEE. The CDR3 spans 19 residues. V gave up 4 bases and J gave up 0 bases, with 22 bases separating them. This CDR3 reads CASSPNLSGAGSNTGELFF. DNA for the CDR3: TGTGCCAGCAGCCCAAACCTCTCGGGCGCGGGGTCGAACACCGGGGAGCTGTTTTTT.

The chain recombines TRBV7-3 with TRBJ2-1; 8 positions match TRBD1. V trimming: 5 bases; J trimming: 0 bases; junction bases outside the gene matches: 6. The CDR3 sequence is 16 residues long. Looked up from germline, CDR1 is SGHTA and CDR2 is FQGTGA. CDR3 region: CASSAYRGNSYNEQFF. As DNA, the CDR3 is TGTGCCAGCAGCGCCTACAGGGGGAACTCCTACAATGAGCAGTTCTTC.

This clone occurred a few times. The chain carries TRBV2 and TRBJ1-1; TRBD1 matches 9 bases. The V gene's germline CDR1 is SNHLY and CDR2 FYNNEI. The CDR3 consists of 13 residues. V gave up 10 bases and J gave up 2 bases; unmatched junction bases: 5. The CDR3 here is CATGTGRNTEAFF. The CDR3 DNA reads as TGTGCCACGGGGACAGGGAGAAACACTGAAGCTTTCTTT.

V usage is TRBV9 and J usage is TRBJ1-2; perhaps TRBD1 as D (6 bases). V lost 1 base and J 6 bases, leaving 25 bases between the germline ends. In germline, CDR1 is SGDLS, CDR2 YYNGEE. The CDR3 is made up of 18 amino acids. CDR3 DNA sequence: TGTGCCAGCAGCGTATCCCGGGCGTTCGCAGGGGCTTCGGATGGCTACACCTTC. This codes for CASSVSRAFAGASDGYTF. The variable domain in full, with the rest retrieved from reference TRBV9 and TRBJ1-2, is DSGVTQTPKHLITATGQRVTLRCSPRSGDLSVYWYQQSLDQGLQFLIQYYNGEERAKGNILERFSAQQFPDLHSELNLSSLELGDSALYFCASSVSRAFAGASDGYTFGSGTRLTVV.

The chain is built from TRBV19 and TRBJ1-2; D perhaps matches TRBD1 (6 bases). The CDR3 has 15 amino acids. CDR1 is LNHDA, CDR2 SQIVND, per germline (reference sequence). V lost 3 bases and J 1 base, leaving 12 bases between the germline ends. CDR3 protein: CASSIVAQGNYGYTF. The CDR3 DNA follows: TGTGCCAGTAGTATCGTGGCACAGGGTAACTATGGCTACACCTTC. The full variable domain, completed using reference TRBV19 and TRBJ1-2, is DGGITQSPKYLFRKEGQNVTLSCEQNLNHDAMYWYRQDPGQGLRLIYYSQIVNDFQKGDIAEGYSVSREKKESFPLTVTSAQKNPTAFYLCASSIVAQGNYGYTFGSGTRLTVV.

The V call is TRBV7-9, the J call TRBJ2-5, with 9 bases identical to TRBD1. With the DNA end fitting TRBJ2-7 better, the J assignment may be wrong. Germline values: CDR1 SEHNR, CDR2 FQNEAQ (reference sequence). This CDR3 has 15 residues. The CDR3 coding sequence is TGTGCCAGCAGCCCCGGACGGACAGGGGCTCACGAGCAGTACTTC. Residues: CASSPGRTGAHEQYF.

Details on this clone: The junction differs from germline at one of its ends, possibly a read error. The chain combines TRBV5-1 with TRBJ2-3; a possible D gene is TRBD2 (5 bases). CDR1 SGHRS and CDR2 YFSETQ come from the germline V gene. This CDR3 is built from 15 residues. DNA of the CDR3: TGCGCCAGCAGCTTCGTCGATCCTAGCATAGATACGCAGTATTTT. Protein sequence: CASSFVDPSIDTQYF.

V gene TRBV6-5 combines with J gene TRBJ2-1; 7 bases fit TRBD1. After removal of 5 bases from V and 7 bases from J, the junction contained 2 bases not matched to a gene. The CDR3 covers 12 residues. Germline V gene sequence: CDR1 MNHEY, CDR2 SVGAGI. The CDR3 nucleotides are TGTGCCAGCAGTGGACAGGTTAATGAGCAGTTCTTC. Its protein is CASSGQVNEQFF.

With regard to this clone: Additional DNA sequences in this sample encode the identical CDR3. The chain links TRBV7-8 to TRBJ2-7; possibly TRBD1 for D (6 bases). CDR1 SGHVS and CDR2 FQNEAQ come from the germline V gene. Trimming shortened V by 4 bases and J by 3 bases, and 19 bases separated the two germline ends. This CDR3 has 16 residues. The CDR3 region has the DNA TGTGCCAGCAGCTCGGGCCTAGGACAGACCATCTACGAGCAGTACTTC. Protein sequence: CASSSGLGQTIYEQYF.

V and J are TRBV6-1 and TRBJ2-2, with 7 bases matching TRBD1. Germline V gene lookup returns CDR1 MNHNS and CDR2 SASEGT. V dropped 3 bases and J dropped 7; count of bases not matched to a gene: 5. CDR3 length: 14 amino acids. The CDR3 sequence is CASSDVQGFGELFF. Here the CDR3 DNA reads TGTGCCAGCAGTGATGTACAGGGGTTCGGGGAGCTGTTTTTT.

The rearrangement uses TRBV5-5 and TRBJ1-1; 7 bases are shared with TRBD1. Germline loops: CDR1 SGHKS, CDR2 YYEKEE (reference sequence). The CDR3 consists of 16 residues. The trim removed 1 base at V and 1 base at J, leaving 7 bases unmatched. The CDR3 sequence: CASSLLTGRTNTEAFF. CDR3 nucleotide sequence: TGTGCCAGCAGCTTGCTGACAGGGAGGACGAACACTGAAGCTTTCTTT.

Comment on this clone: Relative to the germline gene, one junction end is altered; a read error may explain this. The chain recombines TRBV7-7 with TRBJ2-1; 9 bases align to TRBD2. The CDR3 loop spans 17 amino acids. Germline V gene data show CDR1 as SSHAT and CDR2 as FNYEAQ (reference sequence). CDR3 sequence reads: CASSLGPRGGGAKEQFF. DNA of the CDR3: TGTGCTAGCAGCTTAGGTCCTCGAGGCGGGGGGGCCAAAGAGCAGTTCTTC.

The chain couples TRBV19 to TRBJ2-6; D might be TRBD1 (6 bases). This CDR3 region has 17 residues. Germline lookup yields CDR1 LNHDA and CDR2 SQIVND (reference sequence). The V gene lost 8 bases and the J gene lost 3 bases, with 20 bases spanning the gap. CDR3 nucleotide sequence: TGTGCCAGTGAGGACAGTGCTCTAGTCAGTGGGGCCAACGTCCTGACTTTC. Translating it yields CASEDSALVSGANVLTF.

CDR3 protein: CSFLGATNEKLFF. The CDR3 nucleotides read TGCAGCTTCCTCGGGGCAACTAATGAAAAACTGTTTTTT. The chain recombines TRBV29-1 with TRBJ1-4; D is ambiguous. This CDR3 is 13 amino acids long. Between the trimmed V and J ends, which lost 8 bases and 0 bases, there was a span of 10 bases. CDR1 and CDR2 from the germline V gene are SQVTM and ANQGSEA.

V gene TRBV4-2 combines with J gene TRBJ2-2; 7 bases fit TRBD2. In germline, CDR1 is LGHNA, CDR2 YNFKEQ. This CDR3 has 14 amino acids. V was clipped by 0 bases and J by 6 bases; unmatched bases: 1. The CDR3 spells CASSQEGGAGELFF. The DNA of the CDR3 is TGTGCCAGCAGCCAAGAGGGGGGGGCCGGGGAGCTGTTTTTT.

This chain joins TRBV4-3 and TRBJ2-5; D is possibly TRBD1 (6 bases). Germline CDR1 is LGHNA and CDR2 is YSLEER. CDR3 length equals 14 residues. V lost 4 bases to trimming and J lost 3 bases, with 12 bases between them. The CDR3 DNA sequence: TGCGCCAGCAGCCCGCAGGCAGGGGAAGAGACCCAGTACTTC. It specifies CASSPQAGEETQYF.

The chain is built from TRBV4-2 and TRBJ1-2; D is undetermined. Germline CDR1 reads LGHNA; CDR2 reads YNFKEQ. The CDR3 is made up of 16 amino acids. V was trimmed by 1 base and J by 0 bases, leaving 12 bases between them. The DNA of the CDR3 is TGTGCCAGCAGCCAAGGGGAGGAGCGTCCTAACTATGGCTACACCTTC. This codes for CASSQGEERPNYGYTF.

The CDR3 reads CASSLTVSYEQYF. The CDR3 coding sequence is TGTGCCAGCAGTTTAACGGTCTCCTACGAGCAGTACTTC. The chain couples TRBV27 to TRBJ2-5; D is ambiguous. The better agreement between TRBJ2-7 and the DNA end casts doubt on the J call. Germline-derived CDR1 and CDR2 are MNHEY and SMNVEV (reference sequence). The CDR3 is 13 amino acids.

As concerns this clone: The germline gene is not matched at one end of the junction; a read error may be the cause. The chain couples TRBV27 to TRBJ2-3, with 15 bases identical to TRBD2. The CDR3 covers 17 residues. Per germline, CDR1 MNHEY and CDR2 SMNVEV (reference sequence). The CDR3 reads CDSSPRTSGGARDTQYF. CDR3 DNA sequence: TGTGACAGCAGTCCCCGGACTAGCGGGGGGGCCCGTGATACGCAGTATTTT.

This chain uses TRBV2 with TRBJ1-1, with a tentative D call TRBD1 (6 bases). With 8 bases removed from V and 6 bases from J, the gap between germline ends came to 13 bases. The CDR3 covers 12 residues. CDR1 SNHLY and CDR2 FYNNEI come from the germline V gene. CDR3 DNA sequence: TGTGCCAGCCGGGGGGGGCCCGCTGAAGCTTTCTTT. Protein product: CASRGGPAEAFF.

This sequence joins TRBV30 and TRBJ1-2, with D possibly TRBD1 on 5 matching bases. Trimming cost V 4 bases and J 4 bases, with 13 bases left between them. Germline V gene sequence: CDR1 GTSNPN, CDR2 SVGIG (reference sequence). This CDR3 region has 13 residues. This chain's CDR3 is CAWKGREGYGYTF. CDR3 nucleotides: TGTGCCTGGAAGGGCAGGGAGGGCTATGGCTACACCTTC.

The rearrangement joins TRBV5-8 to TRBJ2-5; D remains ambiguous. V dropped 1 base and J dropped 10 bases, with 8 bases sitting between them. This CDR3 has 11 residues. The germline V gene encodes CDR1 SGHTS and CDR2 YDEGEE. The CDR3 DNA sequence: TGTGCCAGCAGCTTGAGAGTCCACCAGTACTTC. Encoded protein: CASSLRVHQYF.